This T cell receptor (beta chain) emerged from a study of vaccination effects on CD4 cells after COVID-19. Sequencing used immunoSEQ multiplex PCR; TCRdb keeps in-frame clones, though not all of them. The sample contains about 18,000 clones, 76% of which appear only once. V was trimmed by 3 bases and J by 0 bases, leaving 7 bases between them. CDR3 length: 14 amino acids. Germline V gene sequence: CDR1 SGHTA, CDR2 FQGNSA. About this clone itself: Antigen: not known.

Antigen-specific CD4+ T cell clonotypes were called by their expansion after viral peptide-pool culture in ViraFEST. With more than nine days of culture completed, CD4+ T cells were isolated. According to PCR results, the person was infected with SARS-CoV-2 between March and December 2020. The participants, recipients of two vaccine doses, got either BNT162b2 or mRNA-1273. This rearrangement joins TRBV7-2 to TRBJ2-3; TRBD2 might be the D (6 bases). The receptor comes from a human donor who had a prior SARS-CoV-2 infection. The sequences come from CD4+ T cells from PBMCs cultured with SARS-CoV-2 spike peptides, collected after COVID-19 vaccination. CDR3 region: CASSLDYSTDTQYF. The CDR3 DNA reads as TGTGCCAGCAGCTTGGACTATAGCACAGATACGCAGTATTTT.